This T cell receptor beta chain stems from a study of identical twins. Study-wide points: Conclusions were drawn cross-sectionally by statistical analysis, without following the same donors.

Using its own MiXCR run on the 5' RACE reads, TCRdb lists one record per CDR3 protein. The sample has approximately 530,000 distinct CDR3 sequences, about 20% seen once; the top ten hold around 0.47%. A word on this clonotype: Its antigen is not known.

The CDR3 has 15 residues. The V gene lost 5 bases and the J gene lost 2 bases, with 12 bases spanning the gap. Germline V gene sequence: CDR1 SNHLY, CDR2 FYNNEI. These same records also appear under a second study, on yellow fever vaccine responses in identical twins.

The rearrangement links TRBV2 to TRBJ2-2; D gene ambiguous. Sequencing was done on a sample of CD4+ T cells sorted from blood. This TCR derives from a woman aged 18-35 years in good health. Here the CDR3 DNA reads TGTGCCAGCAGTTTAGAAATAGTCAACACCGGGGAGCTGTTTTTT. Translated, it gives CASSLEIVNTGELFF. Full variable domain (outside the CDR3, taken from reference TRBV2 and TRBJ2-2): EPEVTQTPSHQVTQMGQEVILRCVPISNHLYFYWYRQILGQKVEFLVSFYNNEISEKSEIFDDQFSVERPDGSNFTLKIRSTKLEDSAMYFCASSLEIVNTGELFFGEGSRLTVL.